The entry that follows covers one TCR beta chain sequence. Its antigen is still unknown. Assay: immunoSEQ multiplex PCR; the TCRdb copy retains only in-frame clones and omits some. The profile shows tens of thousands of clones, over 75% of them singletons. This record comes from a study of T cells in narcolepsy. Study background: Donors had narcolepsy type 1 or type 2, or were healthy controls.

Study observations and caveats: Blood of same and different patients, but not healthy controls, reportedly held recurring autoreactive clonotypes. No autoreactive T cell clone sequences appeared in some memory CD4+ repertoires. Same-patient CSF and blood CD4+ T cell clonotypes included HCRT-specific and TRIB2-specific autoreactive ones.

Germline V gene data show CDR1 as SGHKS and CDR2 as YYEKEE (reference sequence). The CDR3 loop spans 14 amino acids. V gave up 4 bases and J gave up 7 bases; unmatched junction bases: 7. The chain recombines TRBV5-5 with TRBJ2-1; 8 bases match TRBD2. The sample consisted of CD45RA- memory CD4+ T cells from PBMCs. This clonotype was obtained from a human donor with narcolepsy. CDR3 DNA: TGTGCCAGCAGCGTGGGACTAGTAGGGAATGAGCAGTTCTTC. It encodes CASSVGLVGNEQFF.